Detailed here is one T cell receptor (beta chain). Its antigen remains undetermined. Base qualities were left out, and no much larger clone turns up one base away. The treatment or condition label of this sample denotes: allogeneic hematopoietic cell transplantation with graft depleted of TCRalphabeta T cells and CD19 B cells. The transplant recipients were children given TCRalphabeta/CD19-depleted allogeneic hematopoietic cell grafts. The trim is 5 bases for V and 7 bases for J, with a gap of 15 bases between the germline ends. The germline V gene (reference sequence) yields LNHNV for CDR1 and YYDKDF for CDR2. The CDR3 holds 13 amino acids from the cysteine to the phenylalanine. Of all the DNA, just the CDR3 is kept, 39 bases in frame from base 1. Receptor libraries were prepared by PCR. Sequenced using an Illumina HiSeq 2500. Molecular barcoding was employed in the preparation of TCR libraries, with unique molecular identifiers being used to normalize TCRbeta repertoire quantification. TCRdb trimmed the raw reads at Q25, called clones with MiXCR and kept productive beta chains. Rows merge per CDR3 protein into single entries with the most common DNA and genes. Present in this sample are about 980,000 distinct CDR3 sequences, 25% to 30% of which were seen just once. The ten largest clones add up to roughly 27% of the sample.

The sample originates from a study of T-cell reconstitution after alpha-beta-depleted transplantation in children (dated by TCRdb to 2015 to 2016). About the investigation overall: The study quantitatively tracked T-cell immune reconstitution after TCRalphabeta/CD19-depleted allogeneic hematopoietic cell transplantation in children using TCR repertoire profiling. Study-level results and caveats: Over the following months the frequencies of hyperexpanded clones went down, and after one year T-cell counts and TCRbeta diversity were mostly credited to newly produced T cells. In some patients, the high TCRbeta diversity seen at day 60 was put down to recipient T cells and intrathymic progenitors that had survived conditioning. The apparently early alphabetaT-cell count recovery about two months after transplant was reportedly dependent on only several hundred rapidly expanded clones derived from non-depleted graft cells.

The sample here was PBMCs, mostly from graft donor cells, taken 360 days after TCRalphabeta/CD19-depleted stem cell transplant. This clonotype originated in a boy under three years old who had a stem cell transplant for SCID, so the T cells may come from the graft donor. The V and J genes are TRBV15 and TRBJ2-7; D gene: possibly TRBD2, on 5 matching bases. The nucleotide sequence reads as follows: TGTGCCACCAGCCATGTTTCCTCGGGGGAGCAGTACTTC. It specifies CATSHVSSGEQYF.